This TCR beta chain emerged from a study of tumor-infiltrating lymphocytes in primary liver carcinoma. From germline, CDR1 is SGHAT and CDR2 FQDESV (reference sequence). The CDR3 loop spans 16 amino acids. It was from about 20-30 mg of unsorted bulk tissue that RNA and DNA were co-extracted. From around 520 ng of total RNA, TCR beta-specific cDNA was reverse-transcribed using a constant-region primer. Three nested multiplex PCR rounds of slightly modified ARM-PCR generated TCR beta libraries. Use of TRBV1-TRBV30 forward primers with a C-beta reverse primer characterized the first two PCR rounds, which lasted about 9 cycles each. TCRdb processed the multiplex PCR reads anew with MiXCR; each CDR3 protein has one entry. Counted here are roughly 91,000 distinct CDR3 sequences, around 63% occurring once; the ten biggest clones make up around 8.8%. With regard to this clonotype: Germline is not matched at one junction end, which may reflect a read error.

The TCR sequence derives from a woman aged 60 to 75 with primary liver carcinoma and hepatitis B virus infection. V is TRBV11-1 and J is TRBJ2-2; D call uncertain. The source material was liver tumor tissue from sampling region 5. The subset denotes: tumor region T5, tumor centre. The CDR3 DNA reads TGTGCCAGCAGCCCAACAAGGATCATACTCACCGGTGAGCTGTTATTT. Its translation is CASSPTRIILTGELLF.